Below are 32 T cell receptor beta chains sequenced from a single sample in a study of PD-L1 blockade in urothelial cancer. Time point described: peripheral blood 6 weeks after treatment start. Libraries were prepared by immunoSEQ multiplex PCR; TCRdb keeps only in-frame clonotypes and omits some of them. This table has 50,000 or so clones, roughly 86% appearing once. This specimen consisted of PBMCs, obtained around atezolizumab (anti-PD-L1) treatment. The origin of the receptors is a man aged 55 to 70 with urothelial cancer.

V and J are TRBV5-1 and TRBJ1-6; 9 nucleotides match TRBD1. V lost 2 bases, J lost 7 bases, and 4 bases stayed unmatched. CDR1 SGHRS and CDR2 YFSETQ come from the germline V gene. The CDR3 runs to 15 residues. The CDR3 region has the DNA TGCGCCAGCAGCTTACAGGGGGCGCGGAATTCACCCCTCCACTTT. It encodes CASSLQGARNSPLHF.

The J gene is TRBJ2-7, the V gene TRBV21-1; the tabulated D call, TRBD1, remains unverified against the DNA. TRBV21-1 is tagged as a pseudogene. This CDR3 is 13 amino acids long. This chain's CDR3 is CASSKDSGFEQYF. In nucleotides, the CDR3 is TGTGCCAGCAGCAAAGACTCAGGGTTCGAGCAGTACTTC.

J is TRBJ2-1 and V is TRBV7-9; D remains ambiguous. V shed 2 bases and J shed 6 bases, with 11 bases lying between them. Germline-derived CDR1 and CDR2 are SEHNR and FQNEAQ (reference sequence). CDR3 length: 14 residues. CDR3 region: CASSLNAASNEQFF. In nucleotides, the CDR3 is TGTGCCAGCAGCTTAAATGCTGCCAGCAATGAGCAGTTCTTC.

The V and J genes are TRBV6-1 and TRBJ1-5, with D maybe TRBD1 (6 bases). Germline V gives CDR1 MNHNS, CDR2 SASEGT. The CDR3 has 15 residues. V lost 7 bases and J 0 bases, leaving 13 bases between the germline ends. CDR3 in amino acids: CASIIGTFSNQPQHF. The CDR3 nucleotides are TGTGCCAGCATTATCGGGACATTTAGCAATCAGCCCCAGCATTTT.

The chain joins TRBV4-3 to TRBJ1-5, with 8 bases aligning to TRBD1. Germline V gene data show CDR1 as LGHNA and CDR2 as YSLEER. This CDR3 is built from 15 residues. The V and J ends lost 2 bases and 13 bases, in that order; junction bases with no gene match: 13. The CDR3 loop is CASSQFAGGPVSQHF. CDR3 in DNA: TGCGCCAGCAGCCAATTTGCAGGGGGCCCGGTAAGTCAGCATTTT.

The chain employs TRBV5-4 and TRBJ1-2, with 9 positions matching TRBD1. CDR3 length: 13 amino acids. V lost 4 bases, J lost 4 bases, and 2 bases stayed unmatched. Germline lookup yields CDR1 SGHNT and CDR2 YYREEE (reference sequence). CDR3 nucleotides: TGTGCCAGCAGCCTGGACAGGGGCTATGGCTACACCTTC. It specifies CASSLDRGYGYTF.

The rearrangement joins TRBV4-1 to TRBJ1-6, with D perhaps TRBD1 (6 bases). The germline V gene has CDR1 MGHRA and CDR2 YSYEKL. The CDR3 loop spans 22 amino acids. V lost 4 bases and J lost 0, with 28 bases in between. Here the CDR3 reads CASSRLRIPGQASSSYNSPLHF. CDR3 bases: TGCGCCAGCAGCCGCCTCCGGATTCCGGGACAAGCTTCTAGCTCCTATAATTCACCCCTCCACTTT.

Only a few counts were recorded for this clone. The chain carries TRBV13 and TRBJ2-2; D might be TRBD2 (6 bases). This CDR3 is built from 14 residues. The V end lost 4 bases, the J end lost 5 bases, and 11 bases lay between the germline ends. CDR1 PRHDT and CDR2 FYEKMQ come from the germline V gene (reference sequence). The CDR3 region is CASSSEGGTGELFF. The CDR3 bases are TGTGCCAGCAGCTCGGAAGGAGGGACCGGGGAGCTGTTTTTT.

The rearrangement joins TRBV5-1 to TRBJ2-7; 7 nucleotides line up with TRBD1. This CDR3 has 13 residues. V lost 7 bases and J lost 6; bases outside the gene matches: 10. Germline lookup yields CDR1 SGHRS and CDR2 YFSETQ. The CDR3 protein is CASRAGGLGEQYF. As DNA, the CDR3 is TGCGCCAGCCGAGCAGGGGGTCTAGGCGAGCAGTACTTC.

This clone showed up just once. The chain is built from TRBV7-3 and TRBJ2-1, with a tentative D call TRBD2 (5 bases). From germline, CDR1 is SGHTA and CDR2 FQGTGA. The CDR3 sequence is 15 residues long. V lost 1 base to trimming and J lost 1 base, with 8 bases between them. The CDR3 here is CASSLNSVSYNEQFF. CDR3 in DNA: TGTGCCAGCAGCTTAAATAGCGTATCCTACAATGAGCAGTTCTTC.

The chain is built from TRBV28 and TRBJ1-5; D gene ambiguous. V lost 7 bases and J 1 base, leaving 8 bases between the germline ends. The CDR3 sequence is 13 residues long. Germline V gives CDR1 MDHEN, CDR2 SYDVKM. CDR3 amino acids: CASTGSSNQPQHF. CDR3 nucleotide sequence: TGTGCCAGCACCGGGTCGAGCAATCAGCCCCAGCATTTT.

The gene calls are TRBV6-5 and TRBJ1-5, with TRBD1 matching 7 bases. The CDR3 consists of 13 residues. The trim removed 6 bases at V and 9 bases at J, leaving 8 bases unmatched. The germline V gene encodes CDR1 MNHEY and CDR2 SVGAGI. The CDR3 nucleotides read TGTGCCAGCAGAAGGACAGGAGGTGGGCCCCAGCATTTT. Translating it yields CASRRTGGGPQHF.

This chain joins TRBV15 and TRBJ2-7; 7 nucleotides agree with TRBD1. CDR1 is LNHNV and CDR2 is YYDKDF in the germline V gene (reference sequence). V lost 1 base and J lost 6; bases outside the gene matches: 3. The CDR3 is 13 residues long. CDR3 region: CATSRVSGGEQYF. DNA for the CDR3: TGTGCCACCAGCAGAGTATCAGGGGGCGAGCAGTACTTC.

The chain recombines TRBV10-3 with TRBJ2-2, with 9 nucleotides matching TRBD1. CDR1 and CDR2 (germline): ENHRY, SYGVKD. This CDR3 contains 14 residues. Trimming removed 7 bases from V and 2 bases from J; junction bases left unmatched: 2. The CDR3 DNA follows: TGTGCCATCAAGGGACAGGGAAACACCGGGGAGCTGTTTTTT. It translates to CAIKGQGNTGELFF.

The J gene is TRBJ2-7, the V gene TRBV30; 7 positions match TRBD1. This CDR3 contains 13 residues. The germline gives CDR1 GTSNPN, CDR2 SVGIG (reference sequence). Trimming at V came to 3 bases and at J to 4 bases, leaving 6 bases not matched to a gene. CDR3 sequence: CAWRNRGFYEQYF. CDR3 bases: TGTGCCTGGAGAAACAGGGGTTTTTACGAGCAGTACTTC. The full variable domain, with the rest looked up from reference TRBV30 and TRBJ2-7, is SQTIHQWPATLVQPVGSPLSLECTVEGTSNPNLYWYRQAAGRGLQLLFYSVGIGQISSEVPQNLSASRPQDRQFILSSKKLLLSDSGFYLCAWRNRGFYEQYFGPGTRLTVT.

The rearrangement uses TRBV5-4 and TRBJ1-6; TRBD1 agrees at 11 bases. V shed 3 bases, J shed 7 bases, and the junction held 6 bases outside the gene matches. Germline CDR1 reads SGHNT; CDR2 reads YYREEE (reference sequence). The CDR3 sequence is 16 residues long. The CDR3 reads CASSSGQGAQNSPLHF. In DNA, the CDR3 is TGTGCCAGCAGCTCCGGACAGGGGGCTCAGAATTCACCCCTCCACTTT.

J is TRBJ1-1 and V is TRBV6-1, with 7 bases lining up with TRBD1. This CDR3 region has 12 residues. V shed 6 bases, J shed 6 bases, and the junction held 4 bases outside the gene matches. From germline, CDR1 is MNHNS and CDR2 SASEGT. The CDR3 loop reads CASSYDRAEAFF. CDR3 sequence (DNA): TGTGCCAGCAGCTACGACAGGGCTGAAGCTTTCTTT.

CDR3 bases: TGTGCCAGCAGTGGCGATAGCAATCAGCCCCAGCATTTT. This encodes CASSGDSNQPQHF. This sequence joins TRBV2 and TRBJ1-5; D gene ambiguous. The CDR3 extends over 13 amino acids. CDR1 SNHLY and CDR2 FYNNEI come from the germline V gene. The V end lost 4 bases, the J end lost 0 bases, and 4 bases lay between the germline ends.

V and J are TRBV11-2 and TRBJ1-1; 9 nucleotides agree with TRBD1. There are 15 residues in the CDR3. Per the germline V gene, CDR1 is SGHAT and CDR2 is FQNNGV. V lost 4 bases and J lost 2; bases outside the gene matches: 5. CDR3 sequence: CASSWGTGRNTEAFF. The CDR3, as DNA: TGTGCCAGCAGCTGGGGGACAGGGAGAAACACTGAAGCTTTCTTT.

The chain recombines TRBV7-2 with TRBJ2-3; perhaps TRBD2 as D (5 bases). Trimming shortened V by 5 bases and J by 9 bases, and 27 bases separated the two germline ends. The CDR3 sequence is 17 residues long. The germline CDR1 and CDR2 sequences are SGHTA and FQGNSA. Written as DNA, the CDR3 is TGTGCCAGCAGCCTAAACGGCGGGTTGGGGAAACAGATAACGCAGTATTTT. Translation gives CASSLNGGLGKQITQYF.

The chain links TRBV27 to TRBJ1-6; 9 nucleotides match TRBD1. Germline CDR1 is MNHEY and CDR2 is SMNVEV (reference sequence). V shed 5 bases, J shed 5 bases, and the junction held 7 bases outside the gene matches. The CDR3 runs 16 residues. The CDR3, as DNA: TGTGCCAGCAGTCCGGGGACAGGGAATAATAATTCACCCCTCCACTTT. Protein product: CASSPGTGNNNSPLHF.

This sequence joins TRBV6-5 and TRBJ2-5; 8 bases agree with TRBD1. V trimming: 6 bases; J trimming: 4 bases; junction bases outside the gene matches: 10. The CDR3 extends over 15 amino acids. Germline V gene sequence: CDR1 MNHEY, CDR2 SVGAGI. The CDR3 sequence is CASSYGTGYRETQYF. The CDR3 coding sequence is TGTGCCAGCAGCTATGGGACAGGCTATCGAGAGACCCAGTACTTC.

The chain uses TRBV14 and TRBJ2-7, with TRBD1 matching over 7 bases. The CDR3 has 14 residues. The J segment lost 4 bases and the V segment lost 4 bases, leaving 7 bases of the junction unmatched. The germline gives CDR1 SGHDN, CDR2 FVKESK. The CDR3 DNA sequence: TGTGCCAGCAGCCTACAGGGGTATTTTTACGAGCAGTACTTC. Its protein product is CASSLQGYFYEQYF.

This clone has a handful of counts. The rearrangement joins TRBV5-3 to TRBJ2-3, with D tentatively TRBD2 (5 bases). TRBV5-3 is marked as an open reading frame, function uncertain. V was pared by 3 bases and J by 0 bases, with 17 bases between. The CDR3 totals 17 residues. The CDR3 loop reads CARSWVRDGNSTDTQYF. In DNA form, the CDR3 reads TGTGCCAGAAGCTGGGTGAGGGATGGGAACAGCACAGATACGCAGTATTTT.

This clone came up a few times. The CDR3 region has the DNA TGCAGCGTTGGAGGTAGCACAGATACGCAGTATTTT. Amino acid sequence: CSVGGSTDTQYF. The rearrangement links TRBV29-1 to TRBJ2-3; unclear D gene. The CDR3 contains 12 residues. V was clipped by 4 bases and J by 0 bases, with 5 bases between them. Per germline, CDR1 SQVTM and CDR2 ANQGSEA.

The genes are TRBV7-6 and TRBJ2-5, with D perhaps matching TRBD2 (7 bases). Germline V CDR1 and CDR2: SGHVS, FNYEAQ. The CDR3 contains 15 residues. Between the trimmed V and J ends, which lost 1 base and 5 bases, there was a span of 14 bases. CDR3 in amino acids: CASSLVPGGRETQYF. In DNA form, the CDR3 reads TGTGCCAGCAGCTTAGTCCCCGGGGGGCGGGAGACCCAGTACTTC.

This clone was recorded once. The DNA for the CDR3 is TGTGCCAGCAGGCAGACTAGCGGGAGCCAAGAGACCCAGTACTTC. Its protein is CASRQTSGSQETQYF. This sequence joins TRBV5-4 and TRBJ2-5; 12 nucleotides line up with TRBD2. After removal of 5 bases from V and 1 base from J, the junction contained 3 bases not matched to a gene. Germline V CDR1 and CDR2: SGHNT, YYREEE (reference sequence). The CDR3 runs to 15 residues.

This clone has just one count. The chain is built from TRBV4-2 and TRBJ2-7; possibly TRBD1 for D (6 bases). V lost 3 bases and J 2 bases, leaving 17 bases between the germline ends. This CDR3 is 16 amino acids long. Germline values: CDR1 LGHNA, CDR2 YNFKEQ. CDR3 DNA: TGTGCCAGCAGCCATAGTGGTAGGGGGTGGACCTACGAGCAGTACTTC. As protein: CASSHSGRGWTYEQYF.

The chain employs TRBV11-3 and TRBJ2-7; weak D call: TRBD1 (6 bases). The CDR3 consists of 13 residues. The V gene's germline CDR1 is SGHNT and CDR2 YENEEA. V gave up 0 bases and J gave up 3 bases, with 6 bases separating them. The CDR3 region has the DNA TGTGCCAGCAGCTTAGAGGACAGCTACGAGCAGTACTTC. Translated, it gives CASSLEDSYEQYF.

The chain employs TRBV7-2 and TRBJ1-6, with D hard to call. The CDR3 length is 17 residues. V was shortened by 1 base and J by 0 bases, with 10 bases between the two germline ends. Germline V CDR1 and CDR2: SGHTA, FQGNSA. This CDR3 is CASSLVAGSSYNSPLHF. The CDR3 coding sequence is TGTGCCAGCAGCTTAGTGGCAGGCTCCTCCTATAATTCACCCCTCCACTTT.

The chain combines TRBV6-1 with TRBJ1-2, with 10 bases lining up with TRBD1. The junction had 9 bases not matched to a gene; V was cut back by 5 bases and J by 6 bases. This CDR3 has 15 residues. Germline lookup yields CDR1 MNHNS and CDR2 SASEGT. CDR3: CASSPWTGGDDGYTF. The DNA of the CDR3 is TGTGCCAGCAGTCCTTGGACAGGGGGGGACGATGGCTACACCTTC.

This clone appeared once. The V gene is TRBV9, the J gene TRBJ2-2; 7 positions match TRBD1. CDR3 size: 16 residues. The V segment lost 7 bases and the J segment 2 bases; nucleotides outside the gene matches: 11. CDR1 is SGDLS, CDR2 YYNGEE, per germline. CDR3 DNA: TGTGCCAGCCGGCCTTCGACAGGGCTAAACACCGGGGAGCTGTTTTTT. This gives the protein CASRPSTGLNTGELFF.